Sequencing of this TCR beta chain was carried out in a study of T cells after yellow fever vaccination. For the study at large: With SMART-Seq v4 Ultra Low Input, the fractions containing low cell numbers were prepared.

This CDR3 spans 15 amino acids. Trimming cost V 4 bases and J 6 bases, with 17 bases left between them. Per the germline V gene, CDR1 is SGHRS and CDR2 is YFSETQ. This clonotype was picked up many times. No antigen is known for it. Findings and limits, study-wide: The secondary response was weaker, and its peak arrived faster, on day 5 versus 15. Clones that expanded after primary vaccination mostly reappeared after the booster (roughly 96% CD4, approximately 85% CD8).

MiXCR, applied by TCRdb to the 5' RACE reads, yields one record per CDR3 protein. The repertoire consists of nearly 350,000 distinct CDR3 sequences, with roughly 8.3% occurring once and the leading ten covering around 17%. The clonotype comes from a man aged 18 to 29 who received the YFV17D yellow fever vaccine. The specimen comprised PBMCs, sampled roughly 45 days after the first yellow fever vaccination. This chain links TRBV5-1 with TRBJ1-5; weak D call: TRBD1 (5 bases). The CDR3 reads CASSLSGEPGQPQHF. CDR3 coding DNA: TGCGCCAGCAGCCTCTCGGGGGAGCCGGGTCAGCCCCAGCATTTT.